This T cell receptor beta chain was profiled in a study of shared clonotypes between healthy human individuals. Measured with immunoSEQ multiplex PCR; TCRdb has only the in-frame clones, and not every one. The repertoire holds some 120,000 clones, with over 65% as singletons. This clone was seen a few times. Sequenced material: memory CD8+ T cells sorted from blood. Subset indicated: CD45RO+ cells pooled with CCR7-negative TemRA cells. This TCR was recovered from a young woman in good health.

The CDR3 DNA reads TGTGCCAGCAGCTACGACAGTGAATCCTACGAGCAGTACTTC. Its translation is CASSYDSESYEQYF. J is TRBJ2-7 and V is TRBV2; maybe TRBD1 (5 bases). The germline gives CDR1 SNHLY, CDR2 FYNNEI. This CDR3 comprises 14 residues. V dropped 6 bases and J dropped 1 base, with 13 bases sitting between them.